Sequencing of this T cell receptor (beta chain) was carried out in a study of cytomegalovirus exposure and HLA in healthy donors. On this clone: The antigen is unknown.

Primers for the PCR totalled 60 Vbeta and 13 Jbeta. Using immunoSEQ multiplex PCR, the repertoire was profiled, and TCRdb retains in-frame clones only, with some absent. The sample includes approximately 72,000 clones, roughly 82% of them seen just once. The CDR3 spans 17 residues. Germline CDR1 SGHDN, CDR2 FVKESK. Deletions cut 1 base from V and 4 bases from J, with 16 bases between. Study conclusions and caveats: The study labeled 150 or so TCR beta chains cytomegalovirus-associated. In a later analysis, at a false discovery rate of 0.05, approximately 16,000 TCR beta sequences were associated with HLA alleles.

This rearrangement joins TRBV14 to TRBJ1-4; the D gene is possibly TRBD1 (5 bases). What was sequenced was PBMCs. The sequence came from a man younger than 30 in good health and CMV-seronegative. The CDR3 nucleotides read TGTGCCAGCAGCCAAGTGGGGAAGACAGTGAGTAATGAAAAACTGTTTTTT. Its protein product is CASSQVGKTVSNEKLFF. The variable domain in full, with the rest retrieved from reference TRBV14 and TRBJ1-4, is EAGVTQFPSHSVIEKGQTVTLRCDPISGHDNLYWYRRVMGKEIKFLLHFVKESKQDESGMPNNRFLAERTGGTYSTLKVQPAELEDSGVYFCASSQVGKTVSNEKLFFGSGTQLSVL.